The 26 T cell receptor beta chains below come from one sample, sequenced in a study of vaccination effects on CD4 cells after COVID-19. Antigens for these TCRs are unknown. Clones were sequenced by immunoSEQ multiplex PCR, and TCRdb holds only the in-frame ones, with some missing. The data show about 73,000 clones, 60% to 85% seen once. Before sequencing, viral peptide pools were used by the ViraFEST assay to expand antigen-specific CD4+ T cells. CD4+ T cell isolation took place after 10 days of culture. Nucleocapsid antibodies stayed negative before and after vaccination, showing no earlier SARS-CoV-2 infection. The sequencing here drew on CD4+ T cells from PBMCs cultured with SARS-CoV-2 spike peptides, taken before COVID-19 vaccination. Source of these receptors: a human donor who received a COVID-19 vaccine.

This chain connects TRBV3-1 (or the pseudogene TRBV3-2) to TRBJ1-4; TRBD1 aligns across 7 bases. The J segment lost 7 bases and the V segment lost 5 bases, leaving 7 bases of the junction unmatched. Germline V gene data show CDR1 as LGHDT and CDR2 as YNNKEL (reference sequence). This CDR3 comprises 14 residues. The CDR3 loop reads CASSSDRVREKLFF. CDR3 nucleotide sequence: TGTGCCAGCAGCTCTGACAGGGTACGTGAAAAACTGTTTTTT.

Only one count was recorded for this clone. This chain joins TRBV10-3 and TRBJ1-1; tentative D call: TRBD1 (6 bases). The CDR3 is 13 residues long. The germline V and J ends were trimmed by 2 bases and 11 bases, with 15 bases remaining between them. CDR1 ENHRY and CDR2 SYGVKD come from the germline V gene. Here the CDR3 reads CAISETGQIGAFF. CDR3 bases: TGTGCCATCAGTGAGACAGGACAGATCGGGGCTTTCTTT.

The chain uses TRBV6-5 and TRBJ2-7; 7 bases are shared with TRBD1. After removal of 7 bases from V and 2 bases from J, the junction contained 11 bases not matched to a gene. Germline V gene lookup returns CDR1 MNHEY and CDR2 SVGAGI. The CDR3 is made up of 15 amino acids. CDR3: CASMRMLGTAYEQYV. The CDR3 DNA reads as TGTGCCAGCATGCGTATGTTAGGGACAGCCTACGAGCAGTACGTC.

The chain employs TRBV2 and TRBJ1-3; D is unresolved. CDR3 length: 14 residues. The germline V and J ends were trimmed by 3 bases and 2 bases, with 8 bases remaining between them. CDR1 is SNHLY, CDR2 FYNNEI, per germline. The CDR3 protein is CASSEIPTGNTIYF. The CDR3 DNA sequence: TGTGCCAGCAGTGAGATACCTACTGGAAACACCATATATTTT.

This clone was counted a few times. This CDR3 reads CASSFSRAGANVLTF. The CDR3 DNA reads as TGTGCCAGCAGTTTTAGTAGGGCCGGGGCCAACGTCCTGACTTTC. V and J are TRBV28 and TRBJ2-6; D is uncertain. V was shortened by 3 bases and J by 4 bases, with 10 bases between the two germline ends. The CDR3 consists of 15 residues. Germline V CDR1 and CDR2: MDHEN, SYDVKM.

The chain carries TRBV5-6 and TRBJ1-2, with 7 bases fitting TRBD1. The germline V gene encodes CDR1 SGHDT and CDR2 YYEEEE. The CDR3 totals 13 residues. V trimming: 0 bases; J trimming: 6 bases; junction bases outside the gene matches: 2. The CDR3: CASSLDRGDGYTF. As DNA, the CDR3 is TGTGCCAGCAGCTTGGACAGGGGTGATGGCTACACCTTC.

V and J are TRBV19 and TRBJ2-6; D is ambiguous. This CDR3 contains 17 residues. CDR1 and CDR2 (germline): LNHDA, SQIVND (reference sequence). Trimming pared 3 bases from V and 8 bases from J, leaving 20 bases between. The CDR3 protein is CASSIKRSSLGTNVLTF. The CDR3 region has the DNA TGTGCCAGTAGTATTAAGAGGTCCTCTCTGGGGACCAACGTCCTGACTTTC.

The J gene is TRBJ2-1, the V gene TRBV5-6, with unresolved D. The CDR3 is made up of 15 amino acids. V lost 0 bases and J 4 bases, leaving 11 bases between the germline ends. Looked up from germline, CDR1 is SGHDT and CDR2 is YYEEEE. DNA for the CDR3: TGTGCCAGCAGCTTGGCCCGGGTTAGGTACAATGAGCAGTTCTTC. Translating it yields CASSLARVRYNEQFF.

There are a few counts of this clone. The chain is built from TRBV11-2 and TRBJ2-1, with TRBD2 identical over 8 bases. The V gene's germline CDR1 is SGHAT and CDR2 FQNNGV. V was pared by 2 bases and J by 10 bases, with 10 bases of the junction left unmatched. This CDR3 is 15 amino acids long. The CDR3 reads CASSLIRVAGSEQFF. As DNA, the CDR3 is TGTGCCAGCAGCTTAATTCGAGTAGCGGGGAGCGAGCAGTTCTTC.

The sample holds a few counts of this clone. The rearrangement uses TRBV6-2 or TRBV6-3 and TRBJ1-1, with D hard to call. CDR3 size: 12 residues. CDR1 MNHEY and CDR2 SVGEGT come from the germline V gene. V lost 6 bases and J lost 1, with 6 bases in between. The CDR3 region is CASSLPNTEAFF. The CDR3 DNA reads TGTGCCAGCAGCTTGCCGAACACTGAAGCTTTCTTT.

This chain connects TRBV5-1 to TRBJ2-7; 11 bases align to TRBD2. Germline CDR1 is SGHRS and CDR2 is YFSETQ. CDR3 size: 15 residues. The V segment lost 0 bases and the J segment 6 bases; nucleotides outside the gene matches: 5. The DNA for the CDR3 is TGCGCCAGCAGCTTGGGACTAGCGGGGAATTTCGAGCAGTACGTC. Its protein is CASSLGLAGNFEQYV.

In DNA form, the CDR3 reads TGTGCCAGCAGTAACAGGGAGTTCGGGGAGCTGTTTTTT. It translates to CASSNREFGELFF. The chain joins TRBV12-3 or TRBV12-4 to TRBJ2-2; the D gene is possibly TRBD1 (6 bases). V gave up 5 bases and J gave up 7 bases, with 11 bases separating them. CDR3 length: 13 amino acids.

This clone was picked up one time. The rearrangement uses TRBV19 and TRBJ2-1, with 16 bases fitting TRBD2. The CDR3 has 19 residues. The germline V gene has CDR1 LNHDA and CDR2 SQIVND (reference sequence). V shed 3 bases, J shed 1 base, and the junction held 6 bases outside the gene matches. This CDR3 is CASSMAGTSGGASYNEQFF. The DNA of the CDR3 is TGTGCCAGTAGTATGGCCGGGACTAGCGGGGGGGCTTCCTACAATGAGCAGTTCTTC.

This clone showed up just a few times. The V call is TRBV2, the J call TRBJ2-7; unclear D gene. Trimming removed 5 bases from V and 4 bases from J, with 12 bases in between. The CDR3 is 13 residues long. The germline V gene has CDR1 SNHLY and CDR2 FYNNEI. This chain's CDR3 is CASSITMGYEQYV. CDR3 in DNA: TGTGCCAGCAGTATAACCATGGGTTACGAGCAGTACGTC.

The chain is built from TRBV7-9 and TRBJ1-3; 9 bases fit TRBD1. Per germline, CDR1 SEHNR and CDR2 FQNEAQ (reference sequence). Germline trimming cut 5 bases from V and 8 bases from J; bases unmatched to any gene: 10. The CDR3 has 15 residues. The CDR3 spells CASSPTGGRGDTIYF. Written as DNA, the CDR3 is TGTGCCAGCAGCCCAACAGGGGGCCGTGGGGACACCATATATTTT.

The V and J genes are TRBV5-1 and TRBJ2-3; either TRBD1 or TRBD2 may supply D (5 bases each). Trimming pared 0 bases from V and 4 bases from J, leaving 12 bases between. The CDR3 consists of 15 residues. Germline V gene data show CDR1 as SGHRS and CDR2 as YFSETQ. The CDR3 nucleotides are TGCGCCAGCAGCTTGGAGGCGGTGGGGGCAGATACGCAGTATTTT. Protein: CASSLEAVGADTQYF. Using reference TRBV5-1 and TRBJ2-3 for the parts outside the CDR3, the full variable domain is KAGVTQTPRYLIKTRGQQVTLSCSPISGHRSVSWYQQTPGQGLQFLFEYFSETQRNKGNFPGRFSGRQFSNSRSEMNVSTLELGDSALYLCASSLEAVGADTQYFGPGTRLTVL.

The chain carries TRBV9 and TRBJ2-7, with D possibly matching TRBD2 (6 bases). The CDR3 is 17 amino acids. Trimming shortened V by 4 bases and J by 0 bases, and 20 bases separated the two germline ends. The germline CDR1 and CDR2 sequences are SGDLS and YYNGEE. The CDR3 protein is CASSIPERDWSSYEQYV. In DNA form, the CDR3 reads TGTGCCAGCAGCATCCCCGAGAGGGACTGGAGCTCCTACGAGCAGTACGTC.

The J gene is TRBJ2-2, the V gene TRBV7-3; weak D call: TRBD1 (6 bases). CDR1 and CDR2 (germline): SGHTA, FQGTGA. The length of the CDR3 is 14 residues. V lost 6 bases, J lost 4 bases, and 12 bases lay in between. The CDR3 loop is CASSLGASTGELFF. The CDR3 DNA sequence: TGTGCCAGCAGTCTGGGGGCGAGCACCGGGGAGCTGTTTTTT. Supplemented by reference TRBV7-3 and TRBJ2-2, the full variable domain reads GAGVSQTPSNKVTEKGKYVELRCDPISGHTALYWYRQSLGQGPEFLIYFQGTGAADDSGLPNDRFFAVRPEGSVSTLKIQRTERGDSAVYLCASSLGASTGELFFGEGSRLTVL.

This clone was seen more than once but under ten times. V usage is TRBV18 and J usage is TRBJ1-6; 7 bases line up with TRBD1. Looked up from germline, CDR1 is KGHSH and CDR2 is LQKENI. CDR3 length equals 14 residues. The J segment lost 4 bases and the V segment lost 3 bases, leaving 0 bases of the junction unmatched. CDR3 sequence: CASSPGQYNSPLHF. CDR3 DNA: TGTGCCAGCTCACCGGGACAGTATAATTCACCCCTCCACTTT.

V is TRBV4-1 and J is TRBJ1-5; D unresolved. The V gene's germline CDR1 is MGHRA and CDR2 YSYEKL. The CDR3 consists of 13 residues. Trimming took off 0 bases at V and 5 bases at J, with 5 bases between the two ends. As DNA, the CDR3 is TGCGCCAGCAGCCAAGAAGTCCATCAGCCCCAGCATTTT. It yields the protein CASSQEVHQPQHF.

This chain uses TRBV11-3 with TRBJ2-2; D is possibly TRBD1 (5 bases). There are 13 residues in the CDR3. The V gene's germline CDR1 is SGHNT and CDR2 YENEEA. V was cut by 4 bases and J by 4 bases, with 7 bases left in between. The CDR3 sequence: CASSSTVTGELFF. CDR3 DNA: TGTGCCAGCAGCTCGACAGTCACCGGGGAGCTGTTTTTT.

The rearrangement joins TRBV7-8 to TRBJ2-5; D may match TRBD1 or TRBD2 (5 bases each). This CDR3 region has 14 residues. The ends were cut back, 3 bases at V and 1 base at J, with 9 bases in the middle. CDR1 is SGHVS, CDR2 FQNEAQ, per germline. CDR3 nucleotides: TGTGCCAGCAGCTTCTCCGGGACCCAAGAGACCCAGTACTTC. Residues: CASSFSGTQETQYF. Together with reference TRBV7-8 and TRBJ2-5, the CDR3 gives the full variable domain: GAGVSQSPRYKVAKRGQDVALRCDPISGHVSLFWYQQALGQGPEFLTYFQNEAQLDKSGLPSDRFFAERPEGSVSTLKIQRTQQEDSAVYLCASSFSGTQETQYFGPGTRLLVL.

The V call is TRBV4-3, the J call TRBJ1-2, with D hard to call. V was cut by 0 bases and J by 4 bases, with 9 bases left in between. The length of the CDR3 is 14 residues. CDR1 is LGHNA and CDR2 is YSLEER in the germline V gene. The CDR3 spells CASSQDRHSYGYTF. The DNA of the CDR3 is TGCGCCAGCAGCCAAGATCGCCACAGCTATGGCTACACCTTC.

The chain carries TRBV6-5 and TRBJ1-4; D is uncertain. Germline loops: CDR1 MNHEY, CDR2 SVGAGI. The CDR3 spans 15 residues. V was clipped by 4 bases and J by 0 bases, with 9 bases between them. The CDR3 spells CASSFRRTTNEKLFF. The DNA of the CDR3 is TGTGCCAGCAGTTTCAGGCGTACAACTAATGAAAAACTGTTTTTT.

This clone has only a few counts. The V call is TRBV4-1, the J call TRBJ1-1, with D uncertain. The germline V gene encodes CDR1 MGHRA and CDR2 YSYEKL. Trimming removed 2 bases from V and 0 bases from J, with 13 bases in between. The CDR3 extends over 16 amino acids. In nucleotides, the CDR3 is TGCGCCAGCAGCCAACCCGGACCGTTAATGAACACTGAAGCTTTCTTT. The encoded protein is CASSQPGPLMNTEAFF.

The genes are TRBV24-1 and TRBJ1-4, with D uncertain. CDR1 and CDR2 from the germline V gene are KGHDR and SFDVKD. CDR3 length equals 15 residues. Trimming removed 2 bases at V and 7 bases at J, with 13 bases between. CDR3 loop: CATSDSRASGEKLFF. The CDR3 DNA follows: TGTGCCACCAGTGATTCTCGGGCTTCCGGTGAAAAACTGTTTTTT.